Below, 20 T cell receptor beta chains from the same sample are listed, as sequenced in a study of T cells after yellow fever vaccination. TCRdb reanalysed the 5' RACE reads using MiXCR and keeps one entry per CDR3 protein. The sample includes about 500,000 distinct CDR3 sequences, less than 20% of them seen just once. The specimen comprised PBMCs, sampled less than 6 days after the first yellow fever vaccination. The source of these receptors is a man between 18 and 29 years old who received the YFV17D yellow fever vaccine.

The rearrangement uses TRBV4-1 and TRBJ2-7, with 11 bases fitting TRBD2. V lost 2 bases to trimming and J lost 5 bases; unmatched junction nucleotides: 11. There are 17 residues in the CDR3. Germline loops: CDR1 MGHRA, CDR2 YSYEKL. The CDR3 loop is CASSQTFGLAGLNEQYF. As DNA, the CDR3 is TGCGCCAGCAGCCAAACGTTCGGACTAGCGGGTCTCAACGAGCAGTACTTC.

The rearrangement uses TRBV5-1 and TRBJ2-7; 10 bases agree with TRBD2. This CDR3 spans 17 amino acids. V shed 0 bases, J shed 2 bases, and the junction held 8 bases outside the gene matches. The germline gives CDR1 SGHRS, CDR2 YFSETQ. The CDR3 sequence is CASSLVPRTSGAYEQYV. CDR3 DNA: TGCGCCAGCAGCTTGGTCCCCAGGACTAGCGGCGCCTACGAGCAGTACGTC.

This clonotype turned up a few times. J is TRBJ1-3 and V is TRBV5-1; no clear D gene. Trimming removed 4 bases from V and 0 bases from J, with 8 bases in between. Germline V gives CDR1 SGHRS, CDR2 YFSETQ. There are 14 residues in the CDR3. CDR3 sequence: CASSPLGSGNTIYF. In nucleotides, the CDR3 is TGCGCCAGCAGCCCGTTAGGCTCTGGAAACACCATATATTTT.

This chain joins TRBV9 and TRBJ2-5, with TRBD1 matching over 9 bases. In germline, CDR1 is SGDLS, CDR2 YYNGEE. V shed 4 bases and J 5 bases; nucleotides not matched to a gene: 12. The CDR3 totals 16 residues. The CDR3 loop reads CASSKRPDRGPETQYF. In DNA form, the CDR3 reads TGTGCCAGCAGCAAAAGACCGGACAGGGGACCCGAGACCCAGTACTTC.

This clonotype has only a few counts. V usage is TRBV27 and J usage is TRBJ2-7; weak D call: TRBD2 (6 bases). The CDR3 sequence is 15 residues long. V was shortened by 4 bases and J by 7 bases, with 20 bases between the two germline ends. Germline V gene data show CDR1 as MNHEY and CDR2 as SMNVEV (reference sequence). The CDR3 protein is CASSYVGGIVTEQYF. The CDR3 region has the DNA TGTGCCAGCAGTTATGTGGGAGGTATAGTGACGGAGCAGTACTTC.

The rearrangement joins TRBV4-2 to TRBJ1-4; tentatively, D is TRBD1 (5 bases). The CDR3 spans 14 residues. Trimming left V 4 bases short and J 8 bases short, with 14 bases between. CDR1 is LGHNA, CDR2 YNFKEQ, per germline. The CDR3 reads CASSPGPPREKLFF. CDR3 DNA: TGTGCCAGCAGCCCGGGACCGCCAAGGGAAAAACTGTTTTTT.

This clonotype was detected only a few times. V and J are TRBV5-1 and TRBJ2-7; the match to TRBD1 covers 7 bases. Germline CDR1 reads SGHRS; CDR2 reads YFSETQ. CDR3 length equals 14 residues. V was pared by 4 bases and J by 4 bases, with 8 bases of the junction left unmatched. The DNA of the CDR3 is TGCGCCAGCAGCCTCCGGGACAGACTATACGAGCAGTACTTC. As protein: CASSLRDRLYEQYF.

The rearrangement joins TRBV3-1 to TRBJ2-7; 7 nucleotides align to TRBD2. Trimming cost V 1 base and J 9 bases; bases outside gene matches: 3. The CDR3 has 12 residues. Germline V gives CDR1 LGHDT, CDR2 YNNKEL (reference sequence). Here the CDR3 DNA reads TGTGCCAGCAGCCAAGGCACGGGAGGGCAGTACGTC. Its protein is CASSQGTGGQYV.

The chain uses TRBV12-3 or TRBV12-4 and TRBJ2-6; a possible D gene is TRBD1 (5 bases). The CDR3 runs 15 residues. Trimming removed 6 bases at V and 2 bases at J, with 11 bases between. CDR3 region: CASRLDKAGANVLTF. CDR3 coding DNA: TGTGCCAGCAGATTGGACAAAGCTGGGGCCAACGTCCTGACTTTC.

A few counts support this clonotype. This chain links TRBV6-5 with TRBJ2-1; D is unclear. CDR1 MNHEY and CDR2 SVGAGI come from the germline V gene. This CDR3 comprises 18 residues. The V and J ends lost 4 bases and 0 bases respectively, with 19 bases between them. In nucleotides, the CDR3 is TGTGCCAGCAGTTCACCAACCCTCCCGAGGAGCTCCTACAATGAGCAGTTCTTC. Translation: CASSSPTLPRSSYNEQFF.

The chain combines TRBV12-3 or TRBV12-4 with TRBJ1-6; D gene uncertain. This CDR3 comprises 14 residues. Trimming took off 4 bases at V and 10 bases at J, with 14 bases between the two ends. CDR3 nucleotide sequence: TGTGCCAGCAGTTCACAGCGGTCGAACTCACCCCTCCACTTT. Translating gives CASSSQRSNSPLHF.

This chain links TRBV12-3 or TRBV12-4 with TRBJ1-6, with D uncertain. This CDR3 comprises 14 residues. V was trimmed by 7 bases and J by 2 bases, leaving 9 bases between them. Here the CDR3 reads CASTTETYNSPLHF. CDR3 sequence (DNA): TGTGCCAGCACCACGGAGACCTATAATTCACCCCTCCACTTT.

This chain connects TRBV12-3 or TRBV12-4 to TRBJ2-6; D gene unclear. The V end was cut by 7 bases, the J end by 0 bases, with 10 bases between. The length of the CDR3 is 15 residues. The DNA for the CDR3 is TGTGCCAGCAATGAAGGTGGCTCTGGGGCCAACGTCCTGACTTTC. Residues: CASNEGGSGANVLTF.

This sequence joins TRBV5-4 and TRBJ2-1; 9 bases line up with TRBD2. Losses at the gene ends were 4 bases for V and 6 bases for J; bases not matched to a gene: 11. This CDR3 is built from 16 residues. From germline, CDR1 is SGHNT and CDR2 YYREEE (reference sequence). This CDR3 reads CASSQRGAGGANEQFF. Here the CDR3 DNA reads TGTGCCAGCAGCCAACGCGGGGCGGGGGGGGCCAATGAGCAGTTCTTC.

The CDR3 loop is CASSLSRAGANVLTF. CDR3 DNA sequence: TGTGCCAGCAGCCTGAGCAGGGCTGGGGCCAACGTCCTGACTTTC. This sequence joins TRBV7-2 and TRBJ2-6; D may be TRBD1 (5 bases). V lost 5 bases and J 2 bases, leaving 10 bases between the germline ends. This CDR3 comprises 15 residues. CDR1 SGHTA and CDR2 FQGNSA come from the germline V gene. Using reference TRBV7-2 and TRBJ2-6 for the parts outside the CDR3, the full variable domain is GAGVSQSPSNKVTEKGKDVELRCDPISGHTALYWYRQSLGQGLEFLIYFQGNSAPDKSGLPSDRFSAERTGGSVSTLTIQRTQQEDSAVYLCASSLSRAGANVLTFGAGSRLTVL.

The chain recombines TRBV11-2 with TRBJ2-4; D not resolved. Germline CDR1 is SGHAT and CDR2 is FQNNGV. V lost 6 bases and J lost 0, with 15 bases in between. This CDR3 is 16 amino acids long. The CDR3 here is CASSTDLKLAKNIQYF. The CDR3 bases are TGTGCCAGCAGTACAGATCTAAAACTAGCCAAAAACATTCAGTACTTC.

This clonotype was counted a few times. This chain uses TRBV29-1 with TRBJ2-1; 8 nucleotides align to TRBD1. Losses at the gene ends were 3 bases for V and 8 bases for J; bases not matched to a gene: 6. Germline CDR1 reads SQVTM; CDR2 reads ANQGSEA. The CDR3 length is 13 residues. Here the CDR3 reads CSVEGQVVDEQFF. CDR3 nucleotide sequence: TGCAGCGTTGAGGGACAGGTAGTGGATGAGCAGTTCTTC.

This chain joins TRBV6-5 and TRBJ2-2; D is ambiguous. Trimming cost V 5 bases and J 1 base, with 11 bases left between them. CDR1 MNHEY and CDR2 SVGAGI come from the germline V gene. The CDR3 runs 15 residues. CDR3 nucleotides: TGTGCCAGCAGTACGAACTCGGGGAACACCGGGGAGCTGTTTTTT. Protein sequence: CASSTNSGNTGELFF.

J is TRBJ2-1 and V is TRBV7-9; 9 bases agree with TRBD2. V shed 5 bases, J shed 4 bases, and the junction held 6 bases outside the gene matches. The CDR3 loop spans 15 amino acids. The germline V gene encodes CDR1 SEHNR and CDR2 FQNEAQ (reference sequence). The CDR3 DNA reads as TGTGCCAGCAGCCCACGGACTAGCGCATACAATGAGCAGTTCTTC. Translated, it gives CASSPRTSAYNEQFF.

This clonotype was seen a handful of times. V gene TRBV5-5 combines with J gene TRBJ1-1; D unclear. The CDR3 loop spans 12 amino acids. Germline CDR1 and CDR2: SGHKS and YYEKEE (reference sequence). V was shortened by 0 bases and J by 8 bases, with 8 bases between the two germline ends. This CDR3 reads CASSLVDREAFF. DNA for the CDR3: TGTGCCAGCAGCTTGGTAGACCGGGAAGCTTTCTTT.